The rows below give T cell receptor beta chains drawn from one sample of a study of OX40 agonist ivuxolimab in advanced cancers. Generated by immunoSEQ multiplex PCR, the TCRdb table keeps only in-frame clones and is missing some. The sample yields tens of thousands of clones, roughly 87% seen once. This sample comprised CD4+ or CD8+ T cells sorted from blood, obtained in a trial of the OX40 agonist ivuxolimab. The receptor set was obtained from an adult with an advanced solid tumor such as melanoma, head and neck, liver or kidney cancer. Each CDR3 is given with its conserved first and last residue.

J gene,V gene,CDR3 protein
TRBJ2-7,TRBV7-3,CASSLGEYREQYF
TRBJ2-1,TRBV28,CASSLWTSVLSSYNEQFF
TRBJ1-1,TRBV4-1,CASSLTPDSYTEAFF
TRBJ1-3,TRBV7-2,CASSSQMTGASSGNTIYF
TRBJ1-5,TRBV10-3,CAISENGLSNQPQHF
TRBJ2-7,TRBV28,CASSFDEQYF
TRBJ1-1,TRBV10-3,CAISATTDLNTEAFF
TRBJ1-4,TRBV7-9,CASNSLRGDEKLFF
TRBJ1-1,TRBV6-5,CASSADRVGTEAFF
TRBJ2-6,TRBV19,CASSIESSGANVLTF
TRBJ1-2,TRBV19,CASSITDRGLGHGYTF
TRBJ1-6,TRBV14,CASSQDLSPPLHF
TRBJ1-2,TRBV6-1,CASSGREVLRAYTF
TRBJ1-3,TRBV27,CASSPRAPGNTIYF
TRBJ2-2,TRBV7-7,CASSWSLSTGELFF
TRBJ2-7,TRBV7-8,CASNRGHLYEQYF
TRBJ2-3,TRBV13,CASSILTSWGPDTQYF
TRBJ1-1,TRBV7-2,CASSSAGTGLSRNTEAFF
TRBJ1-1,TRBV7-2,CASSTHRGFEAFF
-,TRBV5-1,CASSLLTGAKVYEQYF
TRBJ2-1,TRBV28,CASKISGRAYNEQFF
TRBJ2-7,TRBV30,CAEGSDSSYEQYF
TRBJ1-6,TRBV28,CASSDRQLSLHF
TRBJ1-4,TRBV5-6,CASSFYQGFTEKLFF
TRBJ2-5,TRBV5-1,CASSLASVGEETQYF
TRBJ2-1,TRBV27,CASTNQGKSSYNEQFF
TRBJ1-5,TRBV28,CASSFRQGAQHF
TRBJ2-7,TRBV4-1,CASSQGDRGSYEQYF
TRBJ2-5,TRBV20-1,CSARAMETQYF
TRBJ2-1,TRBV6-1,CASALYNEQFF
TRBJ1-3,TRBV29-1,CSVGDSGLAIYF
TRBJ2-3,TRBV28,CASGSPGPSTDTQYF
-,TRBV19,CASSFGPSSYEQYF
TRBJ1-5,TRBV6-5,CASSGTGRNQPQHF
TRBJ2-7,TRBV28,CASSLTASFGEQYF
TRBJ2-7,TRBV20-1,CSARGIYEQYF
TRBJ2-3,TRBV5-4,CASSRERVTDTQYF
TRBJ2-1,TRBV6-1,CASSEGLAGYNEQFF
TRBJ1-3,TRBV28,CASSSWAAGESGNTIYF
TRBJ2-5,TRBV2,CASSEGVLAGGQETQYF
TRBJ2-5,TRBV12-2,CASRLALRDFQETQYF
TRBJ1-4,TRBV4-1,CASSQLNMGFLEKLFF
TRBJ2-5,TRBV11-3,CASSSTDSQETQYF
TRBJ2-3,TRBV4-1,CASSSGLAGSTDTQYF
TRBJ2-7,TRBV18,CASSPPGGGGSYEQYF
TRBJ2-4,TRBV28,CASLPGQGSIQYF
TRBJ1-3,TRBV18,CASSPTRDSYSGNTIYF
TRBJ2-3,TRBV28,CASSPFSTDTQYF
TRBJ1-1,TRBV6-5,CASSRTANTEAFF
TRBJ1-1,TRBV19,CASSPGAGSTEAFF
TRBJ1-1,TRBV28,CASSLYPPGEGDTEAFF
TRBJ2-2,TRBV28,CASSSLTFHTGELFF
TRBJ2-5,TRBV7-9,CASSSGGYLETQYF
TRBJ1-1,TRBV5-4,CASSSEWRQPWEAFF